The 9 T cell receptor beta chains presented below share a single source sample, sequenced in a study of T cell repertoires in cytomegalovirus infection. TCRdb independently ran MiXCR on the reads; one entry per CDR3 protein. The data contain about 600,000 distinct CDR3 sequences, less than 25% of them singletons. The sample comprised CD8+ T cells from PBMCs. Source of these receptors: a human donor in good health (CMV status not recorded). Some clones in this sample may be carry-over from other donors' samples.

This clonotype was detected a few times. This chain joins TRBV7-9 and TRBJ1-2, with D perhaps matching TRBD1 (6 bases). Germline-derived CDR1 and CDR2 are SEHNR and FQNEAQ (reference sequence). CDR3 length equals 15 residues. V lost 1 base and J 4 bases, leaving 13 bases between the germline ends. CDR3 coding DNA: TGTGCCAGCAGCTTAGAGGCAGGGGTTCTCTATGGCTACACCTTC. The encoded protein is CASSLEAGVLYGYTF.

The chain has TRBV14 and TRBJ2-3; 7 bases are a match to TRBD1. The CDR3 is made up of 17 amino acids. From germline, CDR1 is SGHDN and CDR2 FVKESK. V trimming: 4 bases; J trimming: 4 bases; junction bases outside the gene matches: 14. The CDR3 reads CASSPMQQGIGADTQYF. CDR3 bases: TGTGCCAGCAGCCCCATGCAACAGGGGATAGGGGCAGATACGCAGTATTTT.

The CDR3 DNA reads TGTGCCAGCAGTTTTACCTATGGACAGCCCTACGAGCAGTACGTC. Translating it yields CASSFTYGQPYEQYV. J is TRBJ2-7 and V is TRBV6-2 or TRBV6-3; TRBD1 is a possible D gene (6 bases). V was cut by 4 bases and J by 2 bases, with 15 bases left in between. CDR3 size: 15 residues. Germline values: CDR1 MNHEY, CDR2 SVGEGT.

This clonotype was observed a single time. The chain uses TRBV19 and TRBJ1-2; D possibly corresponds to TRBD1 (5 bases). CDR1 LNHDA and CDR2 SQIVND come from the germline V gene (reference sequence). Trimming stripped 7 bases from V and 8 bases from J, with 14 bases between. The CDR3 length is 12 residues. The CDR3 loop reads CASIGTTEGYTF. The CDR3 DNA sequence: TGTGCCAGTATCGGGACGACCGAAGGCTACACCTTC.

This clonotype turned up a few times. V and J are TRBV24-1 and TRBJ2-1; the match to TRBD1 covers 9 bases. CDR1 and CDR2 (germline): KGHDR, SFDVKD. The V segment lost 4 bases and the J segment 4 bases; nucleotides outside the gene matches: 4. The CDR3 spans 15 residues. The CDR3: CATSETGGEYNEQFF. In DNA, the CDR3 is TGTGCCACCAGTGAGACAGGGGGAGAATACAATGAGCAGTTCTTC.

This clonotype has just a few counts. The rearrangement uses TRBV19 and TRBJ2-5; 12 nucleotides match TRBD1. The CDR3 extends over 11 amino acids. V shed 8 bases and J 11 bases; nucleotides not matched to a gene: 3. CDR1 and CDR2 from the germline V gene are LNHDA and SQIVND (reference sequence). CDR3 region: CASGTGGNQYF. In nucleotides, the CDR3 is TGTGCCAGTGGGACAGGGGGCAATCAGTACTTC.

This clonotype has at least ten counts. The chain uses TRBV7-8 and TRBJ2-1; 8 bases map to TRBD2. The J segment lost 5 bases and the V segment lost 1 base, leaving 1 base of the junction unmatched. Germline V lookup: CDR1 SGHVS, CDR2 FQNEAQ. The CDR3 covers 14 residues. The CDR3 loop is CASSLDGGDNEQFF. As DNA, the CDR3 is TGTGCCAGCAGCTTAGACGGGGGGGACAATGAGCAGTTCTTC.

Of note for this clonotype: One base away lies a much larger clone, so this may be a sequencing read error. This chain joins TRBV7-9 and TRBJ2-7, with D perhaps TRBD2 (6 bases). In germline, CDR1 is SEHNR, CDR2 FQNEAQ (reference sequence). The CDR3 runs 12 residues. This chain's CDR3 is CASSRGTYEQHV. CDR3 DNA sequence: TGTGCCAGCAGCCGCGGGACCTACGAGCAGCACGTC.

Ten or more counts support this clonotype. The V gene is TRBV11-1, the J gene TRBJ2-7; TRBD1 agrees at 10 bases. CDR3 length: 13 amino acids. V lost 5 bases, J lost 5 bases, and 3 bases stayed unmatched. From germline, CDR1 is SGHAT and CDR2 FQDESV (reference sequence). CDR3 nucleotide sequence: TGTGCCAGCAGCCTGGGGACAGGGGACGAGCAGTACGTC. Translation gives CASSLGTGDEQYV.